This entry lists 29 T cell receptor beta chains sequenced from one sample in a study of graft-versus-host responses after intestinal transplantation. No antigen has been assigned to these receptors. Some clones are missing from TCRdb's copy, which holds only in-frame ones; the method was immunoSEQ multiplex PCR. The data hold under 150,000 clones, with over 80% observed a single time. The sample was unstimulated CD4+ T cells sorted from spleen or lymph node cells, taken before intestinal transplant. The receptors were gathered from a human donor who received an intestinal transplant.

The chain uses TRBV12-2 and TRBJ2-7. TRBV12-2 is labeled a pseudogene. CDR3 size: 17 residues. The chain's CDR3 is CASRQTYGTAGPYEQYF. The DNA of the CDR3 is TGTGCAAGTCGTCAAACTTACGGGACCGCCGGTCCCTACGAGCAGTACTTC.

The chain joins TRBV6-6 to TRBJ2-1; 7 bases fit TRBD2. Germline V gene lookup returns CDR1 MNHNY and CDR2 SVGAGI (reference sequence). J gave up 7 bases and V 2 bases, and 8 bases lay outside the gene matches. The CDR3 spans 15 residues. This CDR3 is CASSYGGRAGNEQFF. In DNA, the CDR3 is TGTGCCAGCAGTTACGGGGGGAGGGCGGGAAATGAGCAGTTCTTC.

The chain employs TRBV30 and TRBJ2-3, with 8 bases fitting TRBD2. In germline, CDR1 is GTSNPN, CDR2 SVGIG (reference sequence). The CDR3 extends over 15 amino acids. The ends lost 2 bases at V and 4 bases at J; junction bases unmatched: 8. CDR3 DNA: TGTGCCTGGAGTCCCCCGGGAGGGCCAGCAGATACGCAGTATTTT. Residues: CAWSPPGGPADTQYF.

A word on this clone: The same CDR3 also results from other DNA sequences found in this sample. The rearrangement links TRBV6-5 to TRBJ2-3; D might be TRBD1 (6 bases). The CDR3 is made up of 14 amino acids. With 0 bases removed from V and 3 bases from J, the gap between germline ends came to 7 bases. CDR1 and CDR2 (germline): MNHEY, SVGAGI. Here the CDR3 DNA reads TGTGCCAGCAGTTACTCCAGGGGTACAGATACGCAGTATTTT. Translation: CASSYSRGTDTQYF.

The J gene is TRBJ2-3, the V gene TRBV6-5; D is possibly TRBD2 (5 bases). The germline CDR1 and CDR2 sequences are MNHEY and SVGAGI. The length of the CDR3 is 12 residues. V gave up 5 bases and J gave up 2 bases, with 5 bases separating them. CDR3 region: CASSGLTDTQYF. The CDR3 DNA follows: TGTGCCAGCAGTGGACTCACAGATACGCAGTATTTT.

This sequence joins TRBV13 and TRBJ1-3; no definite D call. Germline loops: CDR1 PRHDT, CDR2 FYEKMQ (reference sequence). V was shortened by 5 bases and J by 7 bases, with 15 bases between the two germline ends. CDR3 length equals 14 residues. The chain's CDR3 is CASSIQGRRNTIYF. The DNA for the CDR3 is TGTGCCAGCAGCATCCAAGGCAGGAGGAACACCATATATTTT.

The chain recombines TRBV5-1 with TRBJ2-1; D gene uncertain. V was shortened by 0 bases and J by 9 bases, with 16 bases between the two germline ends. The CDR3 is 15 amino acids. CDR1 is SGHRS, CDR2 YFSETQ, per germline. The DNA for the CDR3 is TGCGCCAGCAGCTTGGGGTACCGGCCAGTCCCTGAGCAGTTCTTC. Its protein is CASSLGYRPVPEQFF.

The rearrangement uses TRBV6-5 and TRBJ2-7; 7 bases align to TRBD1. The junction had 5 bases not matched to a gene; V was cut back by 7 bases and J by 5 bases. The CDR3 is made up of 12 amino acids. Germline V lookup: CDR1 MNHEY, CDR2 SVGAGI. CDR3 sequence (DNA): TGTGCCAGCACCCTGACAGGGCACGAGCAGTACTTC. Protein product: CASTLTGHEQYF.

The CDR3: CASSAGGRVNYGYTF. CDR3 nucleotides: TGTGCCAGCTCCGCAGGGGGCAGGGTTAACTATGGCTACACCTTC. The chain combines TRBV2 with TRBJ1-2; TRBD1 agrees at 8 bases. The V and J ends lost 8 bases and 1 base, in that order; junction bases with no gene match: 9. CDR1 is SNHLY, CDR2 FYNNEI, per germline. CDR3 length: 15 residues.

As DNA, the CDR3 is TGTGCCAGCATACGAGGGACTAGCGGGACCTACGAGCAGTACTTC. It specifies CASIRGTSGTYEQYF. The chain recombines TRBV6-6 with TRBJ2-7; 13 bases fit TRBD2. The CDR3 contains 15 residues. V shed 7 bases, J shed 2 bases, and the junction held 5 bases outside the gene matches. Germline-derived CDR1 and CDR2 are MNHNY and SVGAGI (reference sequence).

The rearrangement links TRBV12-5 to TRBJ2-7; weak D call: TRBD1 (5 bases). This CDR3 comprises 16 residues. With 0 bases removed from V and 2 bases from J, the gap between germline ends came to 14 bases. Germline-derived CDR1 and CDR2 are LGHNT and FRNRAP. The CDR3 spells CASGLVAGHHPYEQYF. The CDR3 region has the DNA TGTGCTAGTGGTTTGGTAGCTGGACACCATCCCTACGAGCAGTACTTC.

This clone is a singleton in its sample. This chain connects TRBV7-9 to TRBJ2-7; TRBD2 aligns across 10 bases. CDR3 length equals 14 residues. Germline trimming cut 5 bases from V and 5 bases from J; bases unmatched to any gene: 6. Germline V gene sequence: CDR1 SEHNR, CDR2 FQNEAQ (reference sequence). DNA of the CDR3: TGTGCCAGCAGCCCCCGGACTAGCGGAAACGAGCAGTACTTC. As protein: CASSPRTSGNEQYF.

V usage is TRBV7-2 and J usage is TRBJ2-7, with 11 bases that match TRBD2. This CDR3 spans 14 amino acids. Germline loops: CDR1 SGHTA, CDR2 FQGNSA. The J segment lost 1 base and the V segment lost 4 bases, leaving 0 bases of the junction unmatched. The CDR3 sequence: CASSWTSGSYEQYF. Written as DNA, the CDR3 is TGTGCCAGCAGCTGGACTAGCGGGTCCTACGAGCAGTACTTC. The variable domain in full, completed from reference TRBV7-2 and TRBJ2-7, reads GAGVSQSPSNKVTEKGKDVELRCDPISGHTALYWYRQSLGQGLEFLIYFQGNSAPDKSGLPSDRFSAERTGGSVSTLTIQRTQQEDSAVYLCASSWTSGSYEQYFGPGTRLTVT.

The chain employs TRBV6-6 and TRBJ2-5; D gene ambiguous. The J call may be wrong; the DNA end is better matched by TRBJ2-7. From germline, CDR1 is MNHNY and CDR2 SVGAGI (reference sequence). The CDR3 sequence is 13 residues long. Here the CDR3 DNA reads TGTGCCAGCAGTTCTAGAGTCCGGCTCGAGCAGTACTTC. Translation: CASSSRVRLEQYF.

The chain joins TRBV7-9 to TRBJ1-3; TRBD1 matches 7 bases. This CDR3 contains 14 residues. In germline, CDR1 is SEHNR, CDR2 FQNEAQ (reference sequence). J gave up 2 bases and V 7 bases, and 5 bases lay outside the gene matches. The CDR3: CASNDRAAGNTIYF. In nucleotides, the CDR3 is TGTGCCAGCAATGACAGGGCAGCTGGAAACACCATATATTTT.

V and J are TRBV5-6 and TRBJ1-1, with D uncertain. CDR3 length: 16 residues. The V gene lost 4 bases and the J gene lost 1 base, with 17 bases spanning the gap. Germline CDR1 and CDR2: SGHDT and YYEEEE. CDR3 bases: TGTGCCAGCAGCCCGGGCCTCACTGGGCGGAACACTGAAGCTTTCTTT. This encodes CASSPGLTGRNTEAFF.

This clone was detected only once. The J gene is TRBJ1-3, the V gene TRBV13; TRBD1 matches at 12 bases. Trimming removed 5 bases from V and 3 bases from J; junction bases left unmatched: 8. The CDR3 runs 17 residues. In germline, CDR1 is PRHDT, CDR2 FYEKMQ (reference sequence). Here the CDR3 DNA reads TGTGCCAGCAGCCGGACCCGGGACAGGGGGCTTGGAAACACCATATATTTT. It encodes CASSRTRDRGLGNTIYF. Based on the CDR3 plus reference TRBV13 and TRBJ1-3, the full variable domain is AAGVIQSPRHLIKEKRETATLKCYPIPRHDTVYWYQQGPGQDPQFLISFYEKMQSDKGSIPDRFSAQQFSDYHSELNMSSLELGDSALYFCASSRTRDRGLGNTIYFGEGSWLTVV.

The gene calls are TRBV15 and TRBJ2-1, with D possibly being TRBD1 (6 bases). The CDR3 contains 14 residues. The germline V gene has CDR1 LNHNV and CDR2 YYDKDF (reference sequence). The V end lost 5 bases, the J end lost 10 bases, and 18 bases lay between the germline ends. The CDR3 nucleotides are TGTGCCACCAGCCCCGATCCTGGACAGAGAGAGCAGTTCTTC. Its translation is CATSPDPGQREQFF. Filled out from reference TRBV15 and TRBJ2-1, the complete variable domain reads DAMVIQNPRYQVTQFGKPVTLSCSQTLNHNVMYWYQQKSSQAPKLLFHYYDKDFNNEADTPDNFQSRRPNTSFCFLDIRSPGLGDTAMYLCATSPDPGQREQFFGPGTRLTVL.

This clone was observed once. The gene calls are TRBV19 and TRBJ2-7; TRBD1 agrees at 12 bases. This CDR3 has 14 amino acids. Germline CDR1 reads LNHDA; CDR2 reads SQIVND (reference sequence). J lost 7 bases, V lost 4 bases, and 5 bases had no gene match. CDR3 protein: CASSNRDRGREQYF. Here the CDR3 DNA reads TGTGCCAGTAGTAACCGGGACAGGGGGCGAGAGCAGTACTTC.

In DNA form, the CDR3 reads TGTGCCAGCGGCCGTTTTTATCCAAGGGACACTGAAGCTTTCTTT. It is translated as CASGRFYPRDTEAFF. The rearrangement uses TRBV2 and TRBJ1-1; D ambiguous. Germline V gene sequence: CDR1 SNHLY, CDR2 FYNNEI. Trimming stripped 8 bases from V and 3 bases from J, with 19 bases between. The CDR3 sequence is 15 residues long.

V usage is TRBV4-2 and J usage is TRBJ2-3; TRBD2 agrees at 9 bases. In germline, CDR1 is LGHNA, CDR2 YNFKEQ. The CDR3 runs 13 residues. J lost 9 bases, V lost 1 base, and 2 bases had no gene match. This CDR3 reads CASSQALAGTQYF. CDR3 DNA: TGTGCCAGCAGCCAAGCACTAGCGGGCACGCAGTATTTT.

Note on this clone: Other DNA sequences of this sample code for an identical CDR3. The rearrangement links TRBV5-6 to TRBJ2-5; D is uncertain. The CDR3 is 14 amino acids. V lost 1 base to trimming and J lost 5 bases, with 12 bases between them. Germline-derived CDR1 and CDR2 are SGHDT and YYEEEE. The CDR3 DNA follows: TGTGCCAGCAGCTTGTCTGTCTCCCCTGAGACCCAGTACTTC. Residues: CASSLSVSPETQYF.

V and J are TRBV30 and TRBJ2-7; 11 positions agree with TRBD2. Germline CDR1 is GTSNPN and CDR2 is SVGIG (reference sequence). This CDR3 contains 15 residues. The trim removed 5 bases at V and 2 bases at J, leaving 8 bases unmatched. The CDR3 protein is CAWQDIAGGAYEQYF. The CDR3 bases are TGTGCCTGGCAAGATATAGCGGGAGGGGCCTACGAGCAGTACTTC.

The count of this clone is one. This chain connects TRBV30 to TRBJ2-7, with TRBD2 matching over 12 bases. This CDR3 region has 17 residues. CDR1 is GTSNPN, CDR2 SVGIG, per germline (reference sequence). Trimming took 7 bases from V and 4 from J; bases not matched to a gene: 17. CDR3 nucleotide sequence: TGTGCCTTCTCCCTGAGGACTAGCGGGATATTAGGATACGAGCAGTACTTC. It codes for CAFSLRTSGILGYEQYF.

The chain combines TRBV6-1 with TRBJ2-7; D might be TRBD2 (5 bases). Germline assignment: CDR1 MNHNS and CDR2 SASEGT. V lost 2 bases and J lost 6, with 5 bases in between. CDR3 length: 11 amino acids. In DNA, the CDR3 is TGTGCCAGCAGTGAAACTAGCGAGCAGTACTTC. Translating gives CASSETSEQYF.

This chain links TRBV4-1 with TRBJ2-3; D tentatively reads TRBD1 or TRBD2 (7 bases each). With 1 base removed from V and 1 base from J, the gap between germline ends came to 9 bases. The CDR3 sequence is 15 residues long. Germline V lookup: CDR1 MGHRA, CDR2 YSYEKL. DNA of the CDR3: TGCGCCAGCAGCCAAGCAGGGGGGGGCACAGATACGCAGTATTTT. Its translation is CASSQAGGGTDTQYF.

This clone showed up just a few times. V gene TRBV27 combines with J gene TRBJ2-7; TRBD1 agrees at 9 bases. The germline CDR1 and CDR2 sequences are MNHEY and SMNVEV (reference sequence). This CDR3 comprises 14 residues. Trimming removed 4 bases from V and 2 bases from J; junction bases left unmatched: 3. The CDR3 DNA is TGTGCCAGCAGTTCGGACAGGGGCACCTACGAGCAGTACTTC. Protein sequence: CASSSDRGTYEQYF.

The gene calls are TRBV7-8 and TRBJ2-5, with 11 bases matching TRBD2. Germline CDR1 reads SGHVS; CDR2 reads FQNEAQ. The CDR3 consists of 15 residues. The V and J ends lost 5 bases and 4 bases, in that order; junction bases with no gene match: 6. Here the CDR3 reads CASSRAGLAGETQYF. The CDR3 coding sequence is TGTGCCAGCAGCCGCGCTGGACTAGCGGGAGAGACCCAGTACTTC.

The chain uses TRBV6-5 and TRBJ2-7; TRBD1 is a possible D gene (5 bases). Trimming removed 5 bases at V and 6 bases at J, with 11 bases between. Germline V gene lookup returns CDR1 MNHEY and CDR2 SVGAGI. The CDR3 spans 12 residues. The CDR3 here is CASSVNRREQYF. The CDR3 DNA sequence: TGTGCCAGCAGTGTGAACAGGCGCGAGCAGTACTTC.